This TCR beta chain was identified during a study of identical twins. General observations from the study: An excess of low generation probability was shown by twin-shared out-of-frame alpha sequences.

A universal primer site was incorporated via template switching, and the cDNA contained unique molecular identifiers. TCRdb ran MiXCR on the 5' RACE reads and lists one entry per CDR3 protein. Of around 250,000 distinct CDR3 sequences detected, 12% appear once; the ten largest clones hold 3.5% to 5%. This clonotype was detected ten times or more. Its antigen is as yet unknown. A read error may account for a junction end that differs from germline. The V gene's germline CDR1 is PRHDT and CDR2 FYEKMQ (reference sequence). This CDR3 has 13 residues. Only healthy Caucasians were included as donors. A further study also used this sample, focusing on yellow fever vaccine responses in identical twins.

Sample: memory (CD45RO+) T cells sorted from blood. The chain employs TRBV13 and TRBJ2-7; D gene uncertain. The clonotype was recovered from a woman aged 18-30 years in good health. The CDR3 nucleotides are TGTGCCAGCAGCCTAGGGATGGCTTACGAGCAGTACTTC. Protein product: CASSLGMAYEQYF.